This T cell receptor (beta chain) was found in a study of technical replicates of blood from several donors. Profiled with immunoSEQ multiplex PCR; TCRdb holds only in-frame clones, not every one. The data show tens of thousands of clones, approximately 94% seen once. Germline V gene sequence: CDR1 SGHAT, CDR2 FQNNGV. V shed 3 bases and J shed 0 bases, with 11 bases lying between them. CDR3 length: 15 amino acids. The sample comprised T cells isolated from PBMCs. The genes are TRBV11-2 and TRBJ1-1; D is uncertain. This TCR was sampled from a human donor in good health. The CDR3 here is CASSLQSQLNTEAFF. The CDR3 DNA reads as TGTGCCAGCAGCTTGCAATCACAGCTGAACACTGAAGCTTTCTTT.